Listed here is a single T cell receptor beta chain. This record belongs to a study of technical replicates of blood from four donors. Assay: immunoSEQ multiplex PCR; the TCRdb copy retains only in-frame clones and omits some. The sample includes about 81,000 clones, approximately 97% of them seen just once. This CDR3 spans 15 amino acids. CDR1 and CDR2 (germline): SGHVS, FNYEAQ. Trimming cost V 2 bases and J 0 bases, with 7 bases left between them. The chain carries TRBV7-6 and TRBJ2-2; weak D call: TRBD2 (6 bases). The source is a human donor in good health. Sequencing was done on a sample of T cells isolated from PBMCs. This CDR3 reads CASSLLAANTGELFF. CDR3 bases: TGTGCCAGCAGCTTATTAGCGGCGAACACCGGGGAGCTGTTTTTT.